This T cell receptor beta chain was sequenced during a study of blood T cell repertoires in COVID-19. Study at large: Material from acute and convalescent COVID-19 was sourced from the United States, Italy and Spain. The cDNA or gDNA used as material had been derived from T cells, B-cell-depleted T cells, or PBMCs.

V was clipped by 0 bases and J by 6 bases, with 9 bases between them. Germline loops: CDR1 MNHEY, CDR2 SVGEGT. The CDR3 length is 14 residues. Per the authors' pipeline: Estimated nucleated cell counts came from reference gene primer amplification. TCRdb's table, derived via immunoSEQ multiplex PCR, lists solely in-frame clones and lacks some. V, J and clone size are taken as reported in that table, and D and trimming were inferred from the DNA itself. Of roughly 150,000 clones listed, 70% to 90% are singletons. The V call is TRBV6-2 or TRBV6-3, the J call TRBJ1-5, with D tentatively TRBD1 (6 bases). The sample comprised peripheral blood. This clonotype was obtained from a human donor in a cohort sampled during active COVID-19. The CDR3 loop is CASSYSGGSQPQHF. In DNA form, the CDR3 reads TGTGCCAGCAGTTACTCAGGGGGTAGTCAGCCCCAGCATTTT.